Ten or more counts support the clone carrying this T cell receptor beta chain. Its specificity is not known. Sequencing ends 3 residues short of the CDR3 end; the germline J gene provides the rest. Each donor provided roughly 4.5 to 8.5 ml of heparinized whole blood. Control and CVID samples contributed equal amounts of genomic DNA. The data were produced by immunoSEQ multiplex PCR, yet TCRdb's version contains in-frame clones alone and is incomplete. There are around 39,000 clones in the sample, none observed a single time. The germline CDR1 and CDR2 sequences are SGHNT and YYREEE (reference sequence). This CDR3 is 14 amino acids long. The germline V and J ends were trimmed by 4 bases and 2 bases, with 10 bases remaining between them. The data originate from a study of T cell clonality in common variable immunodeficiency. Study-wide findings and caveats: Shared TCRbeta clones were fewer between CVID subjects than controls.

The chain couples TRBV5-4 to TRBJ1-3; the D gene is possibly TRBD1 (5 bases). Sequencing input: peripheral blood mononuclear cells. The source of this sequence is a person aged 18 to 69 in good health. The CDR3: CASSTGGAGNTIYF. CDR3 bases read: TGTGCCAGCAGCACGGGGGGGGCTGGAAACACC.